This TCR beta chain was obtained from a study of T cell changes during pregnancy in multiple sclerosis. Sequencing was performed with immunoSEQ multiplex PCR; in TCRdb, only in-frame clones are kept and a portion is missing. The sample has nearly 40,000 clones, about 91% seen once; the top ten hold under 0.9%. Between the trimmed V and J ends, which lost 1 base and 7 bases, there was a span of 10 bases. This CDR3 comprises 12 residues. Germline V gene lookup returns CDR1 GTSNPN and CDR2 SVGIG (reference sequence). The sequenced sample was CD4+ T cells from peripheral blood mononuclear cells, obtained before pregnancy. This sequence was found in a female donor with multiple sclerosis, enrolled in a pregnancy study. The genes are TRBV30 and TRBJ2-5; D uncertain. CDR3 nucleotide sequence: TGTGCCTGGAGTGGGCCTGCAGGGACCCAGTACTTC. The encoded protein is CAWSGPAGTQYF.